Listed below are T cell receptor beta chains from one sample, sequenced in a study of radiotherapy plus CTLA-4 blockade in lung cancer. The repertoire was sequenced with immunoSEQ multiplex PCR; TCRdb's copy has only in-frame clones and lacks some. The sample yields tens of thousands of clones, approximately 80% seen once. The sample was peripheral blood, taken from a patient treated with radiotherapy plus ipilimumab. Receptor source: a human donor with non-small cell lung cancer who had a complete response to radiotherapy plus ipilimumab. CDR3s leave out the opening cysteine and the closing phenylalanine or tryptophan. A D gene is named only where the DNA matches it firmly. Clone size is shown for a subset of rows, as once, few, many or a class of expanded clone.

clone_size d_call j_call v_call cdr3_aa
- - TRBJ2-2 TRBV11-2 ASSLERTGELF
- - TRBJ2-1 TRBV18 ASSPQTGTAANEQF
once TRBD1 TRBJ2-7 TRBV12-5 ASGLVAGDRVYEQY
- - TRBJ1-3 TRBV19 ASSKVSGNTIY
once - TRBJ1-2 TRBV5-1 ASSLAGPSAYGYT
- - TRBJ2-5 TRBV5-1 ASSLVGQSQETQY
- - TRBJ2-1 TRBV1 TSSQGRTSVDEQF
- - TRBJ1-2 TRBV6-6 ASSYGAAANYGYT
- - TRBJ2-3 TRBV7-2 ASSLGGASTDTQY
- TRBD2 TRBJ2-2 TRBV10-3 AISELAGGRELF
- - TRBJ1-1 TRBV6-5 ASSQQGPEAF
- - TRBJ2-6 TRBV27 ASKRGSGANVLT
- TRBD2 TRBJ2-3 TRBV11-3 ASSLTRASGSPDTQY
- TRBD2 TRBJ2-1 TRBV30 AWSVLAGVSEQF
- - TRBJ2-1 TRBV7-8 ASSSRGSMINEQF
- TRBD2 TRBJ2-2 TRBV2 ASRRGLAAGELF
few TRBD1 TRBJ1-1 TRBV7-9 ASSSTGGNTEAF
few - TRBJ1-2 TRBV5-5 ASSLEGGGGYT
- TRBD1 TRBJ1-2 TRBV7-2 ASSLGGTGNNYGYT
- - TRBJ1-1 TRBV11-2 ASSLVETGFGRGAEAF
- - TRBJ1-6 TRBV7-2 ASSSWTAAGLH
- TRBD1 TRBJ1-2 TRBV5-1 ASSAGQSDLDYGYT
- TRBD1 TRBJ1-1 TRBV5-1 ASSSEGQPNTEAF
- - TRBJ2-5 TRBV5-6 ASSSPWYQETQY
- - TRBJ2-3 TRBV7-2 ASSVRADSLTDTQY
- - TRBJ2-3 TRBV6-5 ASSYSSGRTDTQY
- - TRBJ1-2 TRBV19 ASRGREIHGYT
- TRBD1 TRBJ1-3 TRBV4-1 ASGDSSGNTIY
- TRBD1 TRBJ2-1 TRBV30 AWSKGQGVYRSYNEQF
- TRBD1 TRBJ1-1 TRBV19 ASWDRGRAEAF
few - TRBJ2-7 TRBV4-1 ASSQGRGVPYEQY
- - TRBJ2-3 TRBV6-5 ASSFANTDTQY
- TRBD1 TRBJ2-5 TRBV9 ASSVALGQGETQY
- - TRBJ1-2 TRBV29-1 SVVGPNYGYT
- - TRBJ2-3 TRBV19 ASTVSHTDTQY